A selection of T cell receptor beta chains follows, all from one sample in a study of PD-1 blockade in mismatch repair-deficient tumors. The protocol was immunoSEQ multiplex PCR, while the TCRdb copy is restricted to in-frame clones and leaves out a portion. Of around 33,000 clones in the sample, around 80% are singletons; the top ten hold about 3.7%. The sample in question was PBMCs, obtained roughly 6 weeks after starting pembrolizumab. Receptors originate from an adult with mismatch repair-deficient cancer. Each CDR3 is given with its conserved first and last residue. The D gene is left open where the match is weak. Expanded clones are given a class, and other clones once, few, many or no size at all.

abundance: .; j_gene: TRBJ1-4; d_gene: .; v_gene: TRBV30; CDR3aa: CAWSPNEKLFF; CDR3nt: TGTGCCTGGAGCCCGAATGAAAAACTGTTTTTT
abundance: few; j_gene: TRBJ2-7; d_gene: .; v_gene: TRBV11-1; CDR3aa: CASSASGKIHEQYF; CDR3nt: TGTGCCAGCAGCGCCTCAGGGAAGATCCACGAGCAGTACTTC
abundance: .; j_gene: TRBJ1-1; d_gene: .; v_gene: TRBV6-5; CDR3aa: CASSYRDPTEAFF; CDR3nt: TGTGCCAGCAGTTACCGGGATCCCACTGAAGCTTTCTTT
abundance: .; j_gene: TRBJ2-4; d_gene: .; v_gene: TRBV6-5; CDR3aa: CASSQGNIQYF; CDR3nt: TGTGCCAGCAGTCAGGGGAACATTCAGTACTTC
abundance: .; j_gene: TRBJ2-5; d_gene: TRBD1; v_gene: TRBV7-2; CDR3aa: CASSFRTGPQETQYF; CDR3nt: TGTGCCAGCAGCTTCCGGACAGGACCCCAAGAGACCCAGTACTTC
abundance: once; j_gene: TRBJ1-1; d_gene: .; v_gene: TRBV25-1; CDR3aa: CASSAFRVSTEAFF; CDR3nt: TGTGCCAGCAGTGCATTCCGGGTCAGCACTGAAGCTTTCTTT
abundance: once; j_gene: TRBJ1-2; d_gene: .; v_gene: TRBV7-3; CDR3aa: CASSLIGGGGYTF; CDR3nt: TGTGCCAGCAGCTTGATAGGGGGGGGTGGCTACACCTTC
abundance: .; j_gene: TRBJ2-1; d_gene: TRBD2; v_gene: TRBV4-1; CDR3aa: CASSQRGVAGGPDEQFF; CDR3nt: TGCGCCAGCAGCCAGAGGGGGGTTGCGGGAGGGCCAGATGAGCAGTTCTTC
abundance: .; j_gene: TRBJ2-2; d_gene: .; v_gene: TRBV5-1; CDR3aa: CASSSWSLVGAGELFF; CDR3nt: TGCGCCAGCTCCTCCTGGTCCCTAGTCGGGGCCGGGGAGCTGTTTTTT
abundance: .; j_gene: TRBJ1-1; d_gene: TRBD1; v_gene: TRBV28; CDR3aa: CASSRDRGVTEAFF; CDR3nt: TGTGCCAGCAGCCGCGACAGGGGGGTCACTGAAGCTTTCTTT
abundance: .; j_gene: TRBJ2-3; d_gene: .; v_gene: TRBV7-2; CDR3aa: CASSVSGTDTQYF; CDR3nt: TGTGCCAGCAGCGTTAGCGGCACAGATACGCAGTATTTT
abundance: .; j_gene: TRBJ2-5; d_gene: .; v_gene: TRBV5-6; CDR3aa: CASSLVHETQYF; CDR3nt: TGTGCCAGCAGCTTGGTACACGAGACCCAGTACTTC
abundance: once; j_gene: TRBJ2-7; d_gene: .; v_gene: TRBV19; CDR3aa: CASSIPPAYEQYF; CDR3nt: TGTGCCAGTAGTATACCCCCCGCCTACGAGCAGTACTTC
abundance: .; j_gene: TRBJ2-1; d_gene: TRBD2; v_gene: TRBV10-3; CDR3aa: CATSISGSRDNEQFF; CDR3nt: TGTGCCACCAGTATCAGCGGGAGTCGTGACAATGAGCAGTTCTTC
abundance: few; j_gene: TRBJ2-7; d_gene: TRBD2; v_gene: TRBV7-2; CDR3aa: CASSQARTSVLEQYF; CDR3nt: TGTGCCAGCAGCCAGGCGAGGACTAGCGTTCTCGAGCAGTACTTC
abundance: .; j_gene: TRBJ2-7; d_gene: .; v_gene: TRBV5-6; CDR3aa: CASSLLLESPYEQYF; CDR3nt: TGTGCCAGCAGCTTGCTCCTAGAGTCGCCCTACGAGCAGTACTTC
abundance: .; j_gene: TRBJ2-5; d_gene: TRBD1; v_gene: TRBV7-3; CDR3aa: CASSLITGGPETQYF; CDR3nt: TGTGCCAGCAGCTTAATTACAGGGGGGCCGGAGACCCAGTACTTC